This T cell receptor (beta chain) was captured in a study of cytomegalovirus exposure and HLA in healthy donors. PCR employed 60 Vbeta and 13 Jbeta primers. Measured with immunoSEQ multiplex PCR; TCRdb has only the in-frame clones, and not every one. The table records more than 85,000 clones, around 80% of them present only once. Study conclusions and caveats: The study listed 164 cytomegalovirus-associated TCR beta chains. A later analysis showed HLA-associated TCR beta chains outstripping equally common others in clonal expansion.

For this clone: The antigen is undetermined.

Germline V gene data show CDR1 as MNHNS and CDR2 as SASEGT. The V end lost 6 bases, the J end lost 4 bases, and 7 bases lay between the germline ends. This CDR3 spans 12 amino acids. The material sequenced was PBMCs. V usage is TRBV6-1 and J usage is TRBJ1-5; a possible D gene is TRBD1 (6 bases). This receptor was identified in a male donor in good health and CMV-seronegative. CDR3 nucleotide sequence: TGTGCCAGCAGCGACAGGAATCAGCCCCAGCATTTT. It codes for CASSDRNQPQHF.